This T cell receptor (beta chain) was captured by sequencing in a study of identifying expanded T cells in peripheral blood. This table comes from immunoSEQ multiplex PCR, and its TCRdb copy is limited to in-frame clones, with some not included. The sample lists some 90,000 clones; around 89% were seen once. V lost 11 bases and J 3 bases, leaving 17 bases between the germline ends. CDR3 length equals 14 residues. CDR1 is MNHEY, CDR2 SMNVEV, per germline (reference sequence). The rearrangement links TRBV27 to TRBJ1-3, with D possibly being TRBD1 (5 bases). This clonotype was obtained from a person aged 18 to 69 in good health. The specimen was blood. CDR3 amino acids: CASGPGGGGNTIYF. The CDR3 DNA follows: TGTGCCTCCGGGCCGGGGGGAGGTGGAAACACCATATATTTT.